This T cell receptor (beta chain) comes out of a study of post-analysis software for immune sequencing data. Study at large: Courses of disease covered relapsing-remitting, secondary progressive and progressive-relapsing multiple sclerosis.

Findings and caveats of the study: In patients, five or six TRBV segments were more frequent than in controls, with TRBV5-6, TRBV5-1 and TRBV20-1 among them. Strong co-clustering by F measure linked samples that shared a preparation batch. A significant reduction in normalized Chao1 diversity was observed in multiple sclerosis patients versus controls.

This clonotype was counted many times. The antigen remains unidentified. The germline CDR1 and CDR2 sequences are SGHTA and FQGNSA. CDR3 size: 15 residues. The trim removed 3 bases at V and 1 base at J, leaving 5 bases unmatched. Tagging with unique molecular identifiers was a feature of the TCR beta cDNA libraries. TCRdb redid the calling of the PCR reads with MiXCR, one entry per CDR3 protein. The data contain about 770,000 distinct CDR3 sequences, 46% of them seen just once; the ten biggest clones take up roughly 4.5%. Input material: blood. This sequence originates from a girl aged 10 to 17 with multiple sclerosis. The rearrangement joins TRBV7-2 to TRBJ2-7; 8 bases agree with TRBD1. The CDR3 loop is CASSLMTGVSYEQYF. CDR3 bases: TGTGCCAGCAGCTTGATGACAGGGGTGTCCTACGAGCAGTACTTC.